The source of this TCR beta chain is a study of tumor-infiltrating lymphocytes in primary liver carcinoma. Study as a whole: Stage T1-T3 N0M0 tumors measured about 4.2 to 10 cm at most.

A remark on this clonotype: Antigen specificity is unknown.

Total RNA (around 500 ng) served as template for TCR beta cDNA synthesis primed by a constant-region primer. Sequencing libraries for TCR beta derived from three nested multiplex PCR rounds that used slightly modified ARM-PCR. The first two PCR rounds used TRBV1-TRBV30 primers with a Cbeta primer, 9 to 11 cycles each. TCRdb re-derived calls from the multiplex PCR reads in MiXCR, one entry per CDR3 protein. The sample lists around 99,000 distinct CDR3 sequences, just over 65% occurring once. Trimming shortened V by 1 base and J by 6 bases, and 13 bases separated the two germline ends. From germline, CDR1 is SGHAT and CDR2 FQNNGV. The CDR3 extends over 14 amino acids. Study-level results: Blood trailed tumors significantly in top-250-clone fraction (p = 0.039).

Each 20-30 mg portion of unsorted bulk tissue served as the source for co-extraction of RNA and DNA. This receptor was taken from a man in his forties with primary liver carcinoma and hepatitis B virus infection. Specimen: tumor-adjacent normal liver tissue. The chain joins TRBV11-2 to TRBJ2-7; D perhaps matches TRBD1 (5 bases). Written as DNA, the CDR3 is TGTGCCAGCAGCTTAGTTCCGTCAGGGTTCGAGCAGTACTTC. Its translation: CASSLVPSGFEQYF.